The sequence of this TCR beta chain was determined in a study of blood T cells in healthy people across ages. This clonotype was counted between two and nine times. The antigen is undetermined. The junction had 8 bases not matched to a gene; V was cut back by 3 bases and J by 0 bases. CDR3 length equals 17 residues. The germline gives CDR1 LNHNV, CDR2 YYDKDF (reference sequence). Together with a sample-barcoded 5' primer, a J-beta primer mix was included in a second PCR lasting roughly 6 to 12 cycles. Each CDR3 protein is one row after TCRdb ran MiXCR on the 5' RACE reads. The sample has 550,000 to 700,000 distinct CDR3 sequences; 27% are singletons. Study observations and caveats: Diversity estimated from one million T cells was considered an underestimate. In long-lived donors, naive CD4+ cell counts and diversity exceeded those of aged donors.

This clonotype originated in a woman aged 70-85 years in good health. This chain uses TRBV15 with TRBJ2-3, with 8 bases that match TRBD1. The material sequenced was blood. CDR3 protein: CATSRTPRTGSTDTQYF. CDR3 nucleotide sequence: TGTGCCACCAGCAGGACCCCGCGGACAGGGAGCACAGATACGCAGTATTTT.